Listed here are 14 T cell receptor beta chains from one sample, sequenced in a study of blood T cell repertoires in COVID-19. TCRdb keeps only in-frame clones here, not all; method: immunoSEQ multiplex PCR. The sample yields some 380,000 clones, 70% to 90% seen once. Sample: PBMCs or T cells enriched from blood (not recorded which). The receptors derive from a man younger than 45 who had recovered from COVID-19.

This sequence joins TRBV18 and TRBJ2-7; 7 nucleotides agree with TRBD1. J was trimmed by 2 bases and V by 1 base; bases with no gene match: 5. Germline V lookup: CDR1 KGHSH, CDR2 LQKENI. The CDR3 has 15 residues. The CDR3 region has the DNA TGTGCCAGCTCACCACGGGGGCAGGGGGCCTACGAGCAGTACTTC. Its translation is CASSPRGQGAYEQYF.

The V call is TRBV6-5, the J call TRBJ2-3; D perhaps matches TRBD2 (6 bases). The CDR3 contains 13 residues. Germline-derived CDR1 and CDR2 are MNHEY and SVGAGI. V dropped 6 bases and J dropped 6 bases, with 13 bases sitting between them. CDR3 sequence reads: CASRPPSVDTQYF. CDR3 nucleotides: TGTGCCAGCAGACCTCCTAGCGTGGATACGCAGTATTTT.

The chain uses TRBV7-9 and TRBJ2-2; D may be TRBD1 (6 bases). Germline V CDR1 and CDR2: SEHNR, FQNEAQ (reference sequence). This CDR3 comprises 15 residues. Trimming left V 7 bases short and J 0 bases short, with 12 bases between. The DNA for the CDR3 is TGTGCCAGCACCTTCGGACAGCCGAACACCGGGGAGCTGTTTTTT. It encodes CASTFGQPNTGELFF.

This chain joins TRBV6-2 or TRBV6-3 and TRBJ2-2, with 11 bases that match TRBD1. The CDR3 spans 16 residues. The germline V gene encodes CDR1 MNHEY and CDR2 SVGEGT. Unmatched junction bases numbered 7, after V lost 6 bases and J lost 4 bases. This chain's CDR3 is CASSPAGTGGTGELFF. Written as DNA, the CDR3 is TGTGCCAGCAGCCCTGCTGGGACAGGGGGCACCGGGGAGCTGTTTTTT.

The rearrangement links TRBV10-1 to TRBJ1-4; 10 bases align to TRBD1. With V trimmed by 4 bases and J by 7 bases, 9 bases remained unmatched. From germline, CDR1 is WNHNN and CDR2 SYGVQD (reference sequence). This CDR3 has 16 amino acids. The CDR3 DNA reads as TGCGCCAGCAGTGTCGGACAGGGGGAACCATTTGAAAAACTGTTTTTT. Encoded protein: CASSVGQGEPFEKLFF.

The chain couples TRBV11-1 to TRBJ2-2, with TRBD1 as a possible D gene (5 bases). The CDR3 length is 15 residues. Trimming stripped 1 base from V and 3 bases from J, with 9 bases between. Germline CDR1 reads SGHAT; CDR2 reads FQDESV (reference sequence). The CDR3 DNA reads TGTGCCAGCAGCTTAGAAGGGGCGGACACCGGGGAGCTGTTTTTT. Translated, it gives CASSLEGADTGELFF.

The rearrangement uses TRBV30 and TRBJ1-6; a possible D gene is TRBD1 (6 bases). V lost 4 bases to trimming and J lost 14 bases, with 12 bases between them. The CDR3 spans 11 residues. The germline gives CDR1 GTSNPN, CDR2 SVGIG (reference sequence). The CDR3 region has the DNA TGTGCCTGGACGTCAAGGGACACCCTCCACTTT. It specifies CAWTSRDTLHF.

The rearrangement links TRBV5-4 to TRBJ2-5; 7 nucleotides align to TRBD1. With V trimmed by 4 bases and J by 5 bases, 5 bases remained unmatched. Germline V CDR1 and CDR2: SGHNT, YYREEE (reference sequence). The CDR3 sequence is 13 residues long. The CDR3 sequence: CASSNRGMETQYF. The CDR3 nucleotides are TGTGCCAGCAGCAACAGGGGAATGGAGACCCAGTACTTC.

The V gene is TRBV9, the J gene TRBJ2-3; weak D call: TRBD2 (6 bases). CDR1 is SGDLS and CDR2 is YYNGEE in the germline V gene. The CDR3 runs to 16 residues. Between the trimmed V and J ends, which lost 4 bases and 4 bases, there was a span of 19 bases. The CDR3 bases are TGTGCCAGCAGCCTTCAGACTAGTCTCAGCGCAGATACGCAGTATTTT. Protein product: CASSLQTSLSADTQYF. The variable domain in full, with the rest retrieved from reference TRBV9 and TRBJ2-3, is DSGVTQTPKHLITATGQRVTLRCSPRSGDLSVYWYQQSLDQGLQFLIQYYNGEERAKGNILERFSAQQFPDLHSELNLSSLELGDSALYFCASSLQTSLSADTQYFGPGTRLTVL.

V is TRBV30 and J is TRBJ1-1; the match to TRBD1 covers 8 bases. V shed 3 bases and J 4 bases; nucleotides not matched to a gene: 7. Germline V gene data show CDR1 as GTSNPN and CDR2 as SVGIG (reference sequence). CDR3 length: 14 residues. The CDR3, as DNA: TGTGCCTGGAGGGGGAGAACAGGGGGCACTGAAGCTTTCTTT. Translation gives CAWRGRTGGTEAFF. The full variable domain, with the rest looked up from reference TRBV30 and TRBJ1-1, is SQTIHQWPATLVQPVGSPLSLECTVEGTSNPNLYWYRQAAGRGLQLLFYSVGIGQISSEVPQNLSASRPQDRQFILSSKKLLLSDSGFYLCAWRGRTGGTEAFFGQGTRLTVV.

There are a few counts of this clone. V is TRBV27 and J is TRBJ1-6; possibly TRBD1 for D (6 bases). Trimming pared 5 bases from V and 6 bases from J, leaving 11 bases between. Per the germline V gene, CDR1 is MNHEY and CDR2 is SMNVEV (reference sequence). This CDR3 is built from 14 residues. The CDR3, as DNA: TGTGCCAGCAGTCCTCTACAGGGTAATTCACCCCTCCACTTT. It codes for CASSPLQGNSPLHF.

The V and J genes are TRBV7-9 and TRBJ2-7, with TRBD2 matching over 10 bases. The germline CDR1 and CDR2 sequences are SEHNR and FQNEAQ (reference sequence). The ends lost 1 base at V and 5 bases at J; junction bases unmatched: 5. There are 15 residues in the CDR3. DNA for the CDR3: TGTGCCAGCAGCTTAGGATCGCTAGCGGGGGACGAGCAGTACTTC. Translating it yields CASSLGSLAGDEQYF.

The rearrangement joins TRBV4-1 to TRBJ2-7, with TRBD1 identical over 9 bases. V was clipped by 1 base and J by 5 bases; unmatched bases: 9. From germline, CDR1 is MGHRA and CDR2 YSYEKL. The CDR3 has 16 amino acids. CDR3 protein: CASSQAPGQGFHEQYF. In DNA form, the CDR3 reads TGCGCCAGCAGCCAAGCCCCGGGACAGGGCTTCCACGAGCAGTACTTC.

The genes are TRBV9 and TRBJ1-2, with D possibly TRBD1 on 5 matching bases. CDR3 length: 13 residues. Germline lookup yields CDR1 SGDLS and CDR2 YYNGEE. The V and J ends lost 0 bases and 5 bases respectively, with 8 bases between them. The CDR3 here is CASSVEPGYGYTF. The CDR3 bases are TGTGCCAGCAGCGTAGAGCCAGGGTATGGCTACACCTTC.